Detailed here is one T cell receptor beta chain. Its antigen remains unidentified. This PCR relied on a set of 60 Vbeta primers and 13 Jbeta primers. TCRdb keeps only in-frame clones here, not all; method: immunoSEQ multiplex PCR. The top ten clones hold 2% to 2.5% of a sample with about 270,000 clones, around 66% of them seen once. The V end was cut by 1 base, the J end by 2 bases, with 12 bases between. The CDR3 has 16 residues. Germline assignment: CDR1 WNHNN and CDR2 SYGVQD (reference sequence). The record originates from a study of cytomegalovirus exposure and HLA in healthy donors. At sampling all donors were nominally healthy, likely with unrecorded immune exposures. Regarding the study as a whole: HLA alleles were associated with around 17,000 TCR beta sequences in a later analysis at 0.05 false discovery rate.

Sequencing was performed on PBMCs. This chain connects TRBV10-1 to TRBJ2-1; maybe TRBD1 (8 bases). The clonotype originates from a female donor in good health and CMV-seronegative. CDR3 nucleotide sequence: TGCGCCAGCAGTGAGTTAACAGGGGGGGCCTACAATGAGCAGTTCTTC. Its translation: CASSELTGGAYNEQFF.